Following are 8 T cell receptor beta chains from one sample sequenced in a study of immune cell composition in non-small cell lung cancer. Libraries were prepared by immunoSEQ multiplex PCR; TCRdb keeps only in-frame clonotypes and omits some of them. The sample carries roughly 3,800 clones, around 85% recorded once. Material for sequencing was lung tumor tissue. The source of these receptors is a human donor with non-small cell lung cancer.

The chain employs TRBV6-5 and TRBJ1-2, with D possibly matching TRBD1 (6 bases). The germline gives CDR1 MNHEY, CDR2 SVGAGI. The CDR3 has 14 residues. Trimming took off 4 bases at V and 2 bases at J, with 11 bases between the two ends. CDR3 DNA sequence: TGTGCCAGCAGTTTCGGACAGTCAAACTATGGCTACACCTTC. Translated, it gives CASSFGQSNYGYTF.

V gene TRBV15 combines with J gene TRBJ2-1; 8 nucleotides match TRBD2. The CDR3 spans 15 residues. J was trimmed by 7 bases and V by 5 bases; bases with no gene match: 10. The germline CDR1 and CDR2 sequences are LNHNV and YYDKDF (reference sequence). CDR3 DNA sequence: TGTGCCACCAGCGACGGGGAGCGGGGGAAAAATGAGCAGTTCTTC. It is translated as CATSDGERGKNEQFF.

The V call is TRBV18, the J call TRBJ2-1; 8 nucleotides line up with TRBD1. The germline CDR1 and CDR2 sequences are KGHSH and LQKENI. The CDR3 has 14 residues. V was clipped by 3 bases and J by 5 bases; unmatched bases: 3. CDR3 DNA: TGTGCCAGCTCACCTCAGACAGGGGACAATGAGCAGTTCTTC. Translating gives CASSPQTGDNEQFF. Together with reference TRBV18 and TRBJ2-1, the CDR3 gives the full variable domain: NAGVMQNPRHLVRRRGQEARLRCSPMKGHSHVYWYRQLPEEGLKFMVYLQKENIIDESGMPKERFSAEFPKEGPSILRIQQVVRGDSAAYFCASSPQTGDNEQFFGPGTRLTVL.

This clone counts as medium-sized. The rearrangement joins TRBV6-5 to TRBJ1-1, with TRBD1 matching over 8 bases. Germline V lookup: CDR1 MNHEY, CDR2 SVGAGI. This CDR3 has 14 amino acids. With V trimmed by 5 bases and J by 6 bases, 8 bases remained unmatched. This CDR3 is CASSGRTGSPEAFF. The CDR3 DNA reads TGTGCCAGCAGTGGCAGGACAGGGAGCCCTGAAGCTTTCTTT.

The chain joins TRBV7-3 to TRBJ2-2; 7 bases are shared with TRBD2. This CDR3 is 15 amino acids long. V lost 5 bases to trimming and J lost 0 bases; unmatched junction nucleotides: 3. Germline V gene data show CDR1 as SGHTA and CDR2 as FQGTGA. CDR3 amino acids: CASSLLAANTGELFF. For the CDR3, the DNA is TGTGCCAGCAGCCTTCTAGCGGCGAACACCGGGGAGCTGTTTTTT.

The V and J genes are TRBV11-1 and TRBJ1-2; TRBD1 matches at 7 bases. The CDR3 is made up of 17 amino acids. The V gene end was trimmed by 3 bases and the J gene end by 2 bases; junction bases not matched to a gene: 12. The germline gives CDR1 SGHAT, CDR2 FQDESV (reference sequence). CDR3 region: CASSLGALPGQNYGYTF. The CDR3 DNA sequence: TGTGCCAGCAGCTTGGGGGCCCTTCCGGGACAGAACTATGGCTACACCTTC.

The chain links TRBV2 to TRBJ1-3, with TRBD1 as a possible D gene (5 bases). Trimming stripped 6 bases from V and 3 bases from J, with 12 bases between. Looked up from germline, CDR1 is SNHLY and CDR2 is FYNNEI. The CDR3 has 14 amino acids. The DNA for the CDR3 is TGTGCCAGCAGCTTAAGGGGTATTGGAAACACCATATATTTT. As protein: CASSLRGIGNTIYF. Filled out from reference TRBV2 and TRBJ1-3, the complete variable domain reads EPEVTQTPSHQVTQMGQEVILRCVPISNHLYFYWYRQILGQKVEFLVSFYNNEISEKSEIFDDQFSVERPDGSNFTLKIRSTKLEDSAMYFCASSLRGIGNTIYFGEGSWLTVV.

This clone was detected only once. This chain uses TRBV7-9 with TRBJ1-5; 8 bases fit TRBD1. Germline V CDR1 and CDR2: SEHNR, FQNEAQ (reference sequence). The CDR3 has 16 residues. The ends lost 2 bases at V and 3 bases at J; junction bases unmatched: 6. The CDR3: CASSLSAGGDNQPQHF. The CDR3 bases are TGTGCCAGCAGCTTATCGGCAGGGGGCGACAATCAGCCCCAGCATTTT.